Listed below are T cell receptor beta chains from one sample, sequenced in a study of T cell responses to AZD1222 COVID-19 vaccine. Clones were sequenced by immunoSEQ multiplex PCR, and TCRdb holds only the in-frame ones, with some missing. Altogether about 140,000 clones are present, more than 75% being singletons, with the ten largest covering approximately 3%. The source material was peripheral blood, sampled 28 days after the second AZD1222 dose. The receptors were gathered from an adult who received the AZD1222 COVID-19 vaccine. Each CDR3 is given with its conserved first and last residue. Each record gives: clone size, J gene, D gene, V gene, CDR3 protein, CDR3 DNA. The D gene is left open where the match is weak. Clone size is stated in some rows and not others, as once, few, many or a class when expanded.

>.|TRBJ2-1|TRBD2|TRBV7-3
CASSALAGGLNEQFF
TGTGCCAGCAGCGCCCTAGCGGGGGGGCTCAATGAGCAGTTCTTC
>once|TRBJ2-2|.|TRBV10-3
CASKGDTNTGELFF
TGTGCCAGCAAAGGGGACACGAACACCGGGGAGCTGTTTTTT
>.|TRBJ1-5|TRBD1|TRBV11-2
CASSLSRQGQPQHF
TGTGCCAGCAGCTTATCCAGACAGGGACAGCCCCAGCATTTT
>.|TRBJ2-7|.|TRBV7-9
CASSLGRGSYEQYF
TGTGCCAGCAGCTTAGGCAGGGGATCCTACGAGCAGTACTTC
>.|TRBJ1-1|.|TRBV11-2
CASSLGSSMNTEAFF
TGTGCCAGCAGCTTAGGCAGCTCGATGAACACTGAAGCTTTCTTT
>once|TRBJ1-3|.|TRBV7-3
CASSLTGGASGNTIYF
TGTGCCAGCAGCTTAACTGGGGGCGCATCTGGAAACACCATATATTTT
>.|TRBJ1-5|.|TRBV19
CASSIPDKPQHF
TGTGCCAGTAGTATCCCGGATAAGCCCCAGCATTTT
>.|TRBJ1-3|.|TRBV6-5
CASRQQNSGNTIYF
TGTGCCAGCAGACAACAAAACTCTGGAAACACCATATATTTT
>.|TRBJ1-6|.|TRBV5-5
CASSLGRGFSYNSPLHF
TGTGCCAGCAGCTTGGGAAGGGGGTTTTCCTATAATTCACCCCTCCACTTT
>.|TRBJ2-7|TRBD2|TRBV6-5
CASSYGVAGNQQYF
TGTGCCAGCAGTTACGGGGTAGCGGGCAATCAGCAGTACTTC
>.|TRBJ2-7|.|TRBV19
CATSWQANSYEQYF
TGTGCCACTAGTTGGCAGGCGAACTCCTACGAGCAGTACTTC
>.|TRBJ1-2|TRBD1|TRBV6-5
CATAGTVTGRSYTF
TGTGCAACAGCCGGGACAGTTACAGGCAGGAGCTACACCTTC
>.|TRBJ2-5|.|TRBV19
CASSDSGKTQYF
TGTGCCAGTAGTGATTCGGGAAAGACCCAGTACTTC
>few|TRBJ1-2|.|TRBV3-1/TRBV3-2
CASSQGVFDETYGYTF
TGTGCCAGCAGCCAAGGAGTATTTGACGAGACCTATGGCTACACCTTC
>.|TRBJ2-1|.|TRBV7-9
CASSLVNEQFF
TGTGCCAGCAGCTTAGTCAATGAGCAGTTCTTC
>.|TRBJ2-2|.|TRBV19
CASSIESVGLNTGELFF
TGTGCCAGTAGTATAGAATCGGTCGGTCTCAACACCGGGGAGCTGTTTTTT
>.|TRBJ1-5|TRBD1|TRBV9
CASSVGQGGNQPQHF
TGTGCCAGCAGCGTAGGACAGGGCGGCAATCAGCCCCAGCATTTT
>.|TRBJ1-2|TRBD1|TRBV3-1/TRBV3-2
CASSRQGSYGYTF
TGTGCCAGCAGCAGACAGGGTTCCTATGGCTACACCTTC
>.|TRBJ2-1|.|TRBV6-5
CASTDWRNNEQFF
TGTGCCAGCACCGATTGGCGGAACAATGAGCAGTTCTTC
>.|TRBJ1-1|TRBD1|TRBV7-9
CASSLARGTGGPMNTEAFF
TGTGCCAGCAGCTTAGCGCGTGGGACAGGAGGCCCGATGAACACTGAAGCTTTCTTT
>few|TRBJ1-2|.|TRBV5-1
CASSLEGDYGYTF
TGCGCCAGCAGCTTGGAGGGTGACTATGGCTACACCTTC
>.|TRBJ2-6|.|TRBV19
CASSMSSGANVLTF
TGTGCCAGTAGTATGAGCTCTGGGGCCAACGTCCTGACTTTC
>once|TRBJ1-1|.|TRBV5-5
CASSLGTDTEAFF
TGTGCCAGCAGCTTGGGGACAGACACTGAAGCTTTCTTT
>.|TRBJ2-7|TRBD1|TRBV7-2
CASSLERTGGEQYF
TGTGCCAGCAGCTTAGAAAGGACAGGGGGCGAGCAGTACTTC
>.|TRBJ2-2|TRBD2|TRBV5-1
CASSLAGTDGELFF
TGCGCCAGCAGCCTAGCGGGGACAGACGGGGAGCTGTTTTTT
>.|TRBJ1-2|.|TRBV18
CASSPGRVFDGYTF
TGTGCCAGCTCACCTGGCAGGGTATTCGATGGCTACACCTTC
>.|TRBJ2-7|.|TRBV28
CASSRVSYEQYF
TGTGCCAGCAGTCGGGTTTCCTACGAGCAGTACTTC
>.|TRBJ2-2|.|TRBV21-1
CASSKEVQGSTGELFF
TGTGCCAGCAGCAAAGAGGTGCAGGGTTCCACCGGGGAGCTGTTTTTT
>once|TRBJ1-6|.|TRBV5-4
CAEQGDPNSPLHF
TGTGCCGAACAGGGAGATCCCAATTCACCCCTCCACTTT
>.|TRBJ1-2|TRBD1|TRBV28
CASRPIPDRGNYGYTF
TGTGCCAGCAGACCGATCCCCGACAGGGGGAACTATGGCTACACCTTC
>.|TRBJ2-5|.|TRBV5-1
CASSLEGGTQYF
TGCGCCAGCAGCTTGGAAGGGGGGACCCAGTACTTC
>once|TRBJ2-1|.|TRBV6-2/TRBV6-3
CASSLSAEQFF
TGTGCCAGCAGTTTGTCGGCAGAGCAGTTCTTC
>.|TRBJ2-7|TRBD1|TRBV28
CASTGGSSYEQYF
TGTGCCAGTACAGGGGGGAGCTCTTACGAGCAGTACTTC
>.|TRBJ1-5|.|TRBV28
CASSSGTESYSNQPQHF
TGTGCCAGCAGCTCCGGGACCGAAAGTTATAGCAATCAGCCCCAGCATTTT